These 17 T cell receptor beta chains originate from one sample sequenced in a study of blood T cell repertoires in COVID-19. Libraries were prepared by immunoSEQ multiplex PCR; TCRdb keeps only in-frame clonotypes and omits some of them. This table holds under 95,000 clones, roughly 85% found once. Sequenced material: peripheral blood. The source is a human donor in a cohort sampled during active COVID-19.

The rearrangement links TRBV6-5 to TRBJ1-2, with D hard to call. The CDR3 covers 14 residues. The V gene lost 5 bases and the J gene lost 5 bases, with 15 bases spanning the gap. The V gene's germline CDR1 is MNHEY and CDR2 SVGAGI. The CDR3 DNA sequence: TGTGCCAGCAGTCCACTGGGAGAAGCATATGGCTACACCTTC. It specifies CASSPLGEAYGYTF.

This chain joins TRBV27 and TRBJ2-3; D remains ambiguous. V was shortened by 5 bases and J by 4 bases, with 10 bases between the two germline ends. CDR1 is MNHEY and CDR2 is SMNVEV in the germline V gene (reference sequence). This CDR3 has 13 amino acids. In nucleotides, the CDR3 is TGTGCCAGCAGTCAGCTGGGCCCAGATACGCAGTATTTT. This encodes CASSQLGPDTQYF.

The J gene is TRBJ1-1, the V gene TRBV11-3; D might be TRBD1 (5 bases). Trimming took off 3 bases at V and 4 bases at J, with 9 bases between the two ends. Germline V CDR1 and CDR2: SGHNT, YENEEA. The CDR3 is 13 amino acids. The CDR3 DNA reads TGTGCCAGCAGCTTCACGGGGGGCACTGAAGCTTTCTTT. Its protein is CASSFTGGTEAFF.

V is TRBV3-1 (or the pseudogene TRBV3-2) and J is TRBJ2-6, with TRBD1 matching over 7 bases. Losses at the gene ends were 4 bases for V and 0 bases for J; bases not matched to a gene: 9. The germline gives CDR1 LGHDT, CDR2 YNNKEL (reference sequence). The CDR3 extends over 18 amino acids. The chain's CDR3 is CASSRTGQAISGANVLTF. DNA for the CDR3: TGTGCCAGCAGCCGTACCGGACAGGCTATCTCTGGGGCCAACGTCCTGACTTTC.

This clone appeared a single time. This chain connects TRBV5-1 to TRBJ1-4; TRBD1 matches 10 bases. In germline, CDR1 is SGHRS, CDR2 YFSETQ. V shed 0 bases and J 8 bases; nucleotides not matched to a gene: 1. The CDR3 is 14 residues long. In DNA, the CDR3 is TGCGCCAGCAGCTTGGGACAGGGGGCCGAAAAACTGTTTTTT. This encodes CASSLGQGAEKLFF.

V usage is TRBV29-1 and J usage is TRBJ1-2; TRBD1 aligns across 7 bases. Per germline, CDR1 SQVTM and CDR2 ANQGSEA. V gave up 4 bases and J gave up 8 bases; unmatched junction bases: 13. This CDR3 is built from 14 residues. This CDR3 is CSVGTADRRSGYTF. The CDR3 nucleotides read TGCAGCGTTGGCACTGCGGACAGGAGGAGCGGCTACACCTTC.

The rearrangement links TRBV27 to TRBJ2-7; a weak D match, TRBD2 (6 bases). Trimming pared 0 bases from V and 6 bases from J, leaving 15 bases between. CDR1 is MNHEY and CDR2 is SMNVEV in the germline V gene (reference sequence). CDR3 length equals 15 residues. CDR3 loop: CASSLSGGALGEQYF. Here the CDR3 DNA reads TGTGCCAGCAGTTTATCAGGAGGGGCTCTTGGCGAGCAGTACTTC.

The CDR3 loop reads CASSLLPRDFQETQYF. CDR3 in DNA: TGTGCCAGCAGCTTACTTCCCCGGGACTTTCAAGAGACCCAGTACTTC. The genes are TRBV7-2 and TRBJ2-5, with D perhaps matching TRBD2 (6 bases). CDR3 size: 16 residues. Germline V gives CDR1 SGHTA, CDR2 FQGNSA. With 2 bases removed from V and 2 bases from J, the gap between germline ends came to 15 bases. Drawing the rest from reference TRBV7-2 and TRBJ2-5, the complete variable domain is GAGVSQSPSNKVTEKGKDVELRCDPISGHTALYWYRQSLGQGLEFLIYFQGNSAPDKSGLPSDRFSAERTGGSVSTLTIQRTQQEDSAVYLCASSLLPRDFQETQYFGPGTRLLVL.

CDR3 in DNA: TGTGCCAGCAGCGATCGGACAGCCAACACCGGGGAGCTGTTTTTT. Its translation: CASSDRTANTGELFF. J is TRBJ2-2 and V is TRBV7-3; perhaps TRBD1 as D (6 bases). The CDR3 loop spans 15 amino acids. The V gene's germline CDR1 is SGHTA and CDR2 FQGTGA. Trimming left V 5 bases short and J 2 bases short, with 12 bases between.

This chain joins TRBV19 and TRBJ1-2, with D possibly TRBD1 on 6 matching bases. The CDR3 sequence is 13 residues long. The V end lost 5 bases, the J end lost 8 bases, and 15 bases lay between the germline ends. Germline V lookup: CDR1 LNHDA, CDR2 SQIVND (reference sequence). The CDR3 sequence is CASSPGGGWGYTF. DNA of the CDR3: TGTGCCAGTAGTCCCGGTGGGGGCTGGGGCTACACCTTC.

The sample holds a few counts of this clone. This chain joins TRBV29-1 and TRBJ2-2; TRBD2 is a possible D gene (5 bases). The CDR3 extends over 13 amino acids. CDR1 is SQVTM and CDR2 is ANQGSEA in the germline V gene. Trimming shortened V by 4 bases and J by 8 bases, and 14 bases separated the two germline ends. The DNA for the CDR3 is TGCAGCGTTGGTTTTGGAGGAACTGGGGAGCTGTTTTTT. Its translation is CSVGFGGTGELFF.

The J gene is TRBJ1-4, the V gene TRBV5-1; TRBD1 matches at 7 bases. Germline V lookup: CDR1 SGHRS, CDR2 YFSETQ. V gave up 5 bases and J gave up 7 bases; unmatched junction bases: 5. CDR3 size: 13 residues. DNA of the CDR3: TGCGCCAGCAGTCCCGGGGACAGTGAAAAACTGTTTTTT. It encodes CASSPGDSEKLFF.

The CDR3 DNA follows: TGTGCCAGTCCCGAGGCTTTTGACTGTGAAAAACTGTTTTTT. Translation gives CASPEAFDCEKLFF. V usage is TRBV28 and J usage is TRBJ1-4; D gene uncertain. Germline V gene lookup returns CDR1 MDHEN and CDR2 SYDVKM. Between the trimmed V and J ends, which lost 9 bases and 7 bases, there was a span of 18 bases. This CDR3 region has 14 residues.

This chain uses TRBV23-1 with TRBJ1-6, with a possible D match to TRBD1 (6 bases). TRBV23-1 is given ORF status, its function remaining uncertain. The CDR3 covers 17 residues. Trimming removed 3 bases from V and 0 bases from J, with 12 bases in between. The CDR3 protein is CASSHSDRSSYNSPLHF. Written as DNA, the CDR3 is TGCGCCAGCAGTCATTCTGACAGGAGCTCCTATAATTCACCCCTCCACTTT.

The chain links TRBV2 to TRBJ2-5; D ambiguous. The CDR3 loop spans 13 amino acids. The germline CDR1 and CDR2 sequences are SNHLY and FYNNEI. The ends were cut back, 3 bases at V and 2 bases at J, with 7 bases in the middle. The CDR3 sequence is CASSEEQQETQYF. The CDR3 DNA follows: TGTGCCAGCAGTGAGGAACAGCAAGAGACCCAGTACTTC.

V is TRBV5-6 and J is TRBJ2-2; perhaps TRBD1 as D (6 bases). CDR1 and CDR2 from the germline V gene are SGHDT and YYEEEE. There are 14 residues in the CDR3. V was cut by 4 bases and J by 4 bases, with 11 bases left in between. CDR3 region: CASSGVGGTGELFF. As DNA, the CDR3 is TGTGCCAGCAGCGGGGTAGGGGGCACCGGGGAGCTGTTTTTT. The full variable domain, rest sourced from reference TRBV5-6 and TRBJ2-2, is DAGVTQSPTHLIKTRGQQVTLRCSPKSGHDTVSWYQQALGQGPQFIFQYYEEEERQRGNFPDRFSGHQFPNYSSELNVNALLLGDSALYLCASSGVGGTGELFFGEGSRLTVL.

V gene TRBV7-9 combines with J gene TRBJ2-5; unclear D gene. The germline V gene encodes CDR1 SEHNR and CDR2 FQNEAQ (reference sequence). The V end lost 2 bases, the J end lost 0 bases, and 4 bases lay between the germline ends. The CDR3 length is 13 residues. This CDR3 is CASSLLNQETQYF. CDR3 DNA sequence: TGTGCCAGCAGCTTACTTAACCAAGAGACCCAGTACTTC.